These T cell receptor beta chains were read from a single sample in a study of cytotoxic CD8 clonotypes in ibrutinib-treated CLL. Assay: immunoSEQ multiplex PCR; the TCRdb copy retains only in-frame clones and omits some. The sample shows approximately 320,000 clones, roughly 70% of them seen only once. Sequencing was performed on PBMCs, taken after 36 months of ibrutinib treatment. These receptors were obtained from a human donor with chronic lymphocytic leukemia. The CDR3 runs from the conserved cysteine through the conserved F or W. A D gene is named only where the DNA matches it firmly. Part of the rows lack a size; the others show once, few, many or a class for expanded clones.

v_call	j_call	d_call	clone_size	cdr3_aa	cdr3_nt
TRBV5-1	TRBJ1-1	-	-	CASSLTGLTNTEAFF	TGCGCCAGCAGCTTGACGGGACTGACGAACACTGAAGCTTTCTTT
TRBV19	TRBJ2-3	TRBD1	once	CASGKDRGITDTQYF	TGTGCCAGTGGAAAAGACAGGGGAATTACAGATACGCAGTATTTT
TRBV7-8	TRBJ2-5	TRBD1	-	CASSQDRVETQYF	TGTGCCAGCAGCCAGGACAGGGTGGAGACCCAGTACTTC
TRBV29-1	TRBJ2-7	-	-	CSVEDQNEGSYEQYF	TGCAGCGTTGAAGATCAGAACGAGGGAAGCTACGAGCAGTACTTC
TRBV25-1	TRBJ2-5	-	once	CACTPGPSAGAQYF	TGTGCCTGCACACCGGGACCTTCTGCTGGGGCCCAGTACTTC
TRBV18	TRBJ2-7	-	once	CASSPWTGNEGEQYF	TGTGCCAGCTCACCGTGGACGGGAAATGAGGGCGAGCAGTACTTC
TRBV28	TRBJ1-2	-	-	CASSLPRGIGLGGYTF	TGTGCCAGCAGTTTACCCAGGGGCATTGGGCTTGGCGGCTACACCTTC
TRBV5-1	TRBJ2-1	TRBD2	-	CASSAGLAEYNEQFF	TGCGCCAGCAGCGCGGGACTAGCAGAGTACAATGAGCAGTTCTTC
TRBV27	TRBJ1-2	TRBD1	-	CASSLIAQGTANYGYTF	TGTGCCAGCAGCTTGATTGCCCAGGGGACAGCTAACTATGGCTACACCTTC
TRBV2	TRBJ1-5	-	-	CASSDSNQPQHF	TGTGCCAGCTCCGACAGCAATCAGCCCCAGCATTTT
TRBV18	TRBJ2-2	-	-	CASSPKVTNTGELFF	TGTGCCAGCTCACCTAAGGTCACGAACACCGGGGAGCTGTTTTTT
TRBV19	TRBJ2-5	-	-	CASSTEETQYF	TGTGCCAGTAGTACCGAAGAGACCCAGTACTTC
TRBV6-5	TRBJ1-5	-	-	CASKRGNSNQPQHF	TGTGCCAGTAAACGGGGGAATAGCAATCAGCCCCAGCATTTT
TRBV29-1	TRBJ1-3	TRBD1	-	CSVETRGPSSGNTIYF	TGCAGCGTGGAGACTAGGGGGCCGAGCTCTGGAAACACCATATATTTT
TRBV20-1	TRBJ1-2	-	-	CSAKSYGYTF	TGCAGTGCTAAAAGCTATGGCTACACCTTC
TRBV7-9	TRBJ1-1	-	-	CASSAGHNEAFF	TGTGCCAGCAGCGCTGGACACAATGAAGCTTTCTTT
TRBV28	TRBJ2-5	-	once	CASGGWGSVETQYF	TGTGCCAGCGGGGGTTGGGGAAGCGTTGAGACCCAGTACTTC
TRBV5-1	TRBJ1-2	-	-	CASRSSSAVYGYTF	TGCGCCAGCCGGAGCTCATCGGCAGTCTATGGCTACACCTTC
TRBV5-6	TRBJ1-1	-	few	CASSYGPDGGAFF	TGTGCCAGCAGCTATGGCCCAGACGGTGGAGCTTTCTTT
TRBV28	TRBJ1-5	-	few	CASSLVGAHQPQHF	TGTGCCAGCAGTTTGGTGGGGGCCCACCAGCCCCAGCATTTT
TRBV7-9	TRBJ2-7	TRBD1	once	CASSPGTGFYEQYF	TGTGCCAGCAGCCCAGGGACAGGATTTTACGAGCAGTACTTC
TRBV5-4	TRBJ2-3	TRBD2	few	CASSLEAGGGTDTQYF	TGTGCCAGCAGCTTGGAGGCGGGAGGGGGCACAGATACGCAGTATTTT
TRBV27	TRBJ2-7	-	few	CASSPRGGSYEQYF	TGTGCCAGCAGTCCGCGTGGAGGATCCTACGAGCAGTACTTC
TRBV11-3	TRBJ2-7	-	few	CASSLGDIGYEQYF	TGTGCCAGCAGCTTAGGGGACATTGGCTACGAGCAGTACTTC
TRBV5-4	TRBJ1-2	TRBD1	-	CASSLGAGTGPYGYTF	TGTGCCAGCAGCTTGGGCGCCGGGACAGGGCCCTATGGCTACACCTTC
TRBV5-1	TRBJ2-7	TRBD2	-	CASSLTAGVYEQYF	TGCGCCAGCAGCTTGACCGCGGGAGTTTACGAGCAGTACTTC
TRBV27	TRBJ2-7	-	-	CASCHTSLIGEQYF	TGTGCCAGCTGCCATACGTCATTAATAGGCGAGCAGTACTTC
TRBV7-2	TRBJ2-5	-	once	CASSGDFEETQYF	TGTGCCAGCAGCGGGGACTTCGAAGAGACCCAGTACTTC
TRBV10-3	TRBJ2-5	-	many	CATRSETQYF	TGTGCCACCAGGAGTGAGACCCAGTACTTC
TRBV9	TRBJ2-4	-	-	CASSPSETVNIQYF	TGTGCCAGCAGCCCTAGCGAGACAGTAAACATTCAGTACTTC
TRBV7-2	TRBJ2-3	-	-	CASSLAFRVDTQYF	TGTGCCAGCAGCTTGGCCTTTAGGGTCGATACGCAGTATTTT